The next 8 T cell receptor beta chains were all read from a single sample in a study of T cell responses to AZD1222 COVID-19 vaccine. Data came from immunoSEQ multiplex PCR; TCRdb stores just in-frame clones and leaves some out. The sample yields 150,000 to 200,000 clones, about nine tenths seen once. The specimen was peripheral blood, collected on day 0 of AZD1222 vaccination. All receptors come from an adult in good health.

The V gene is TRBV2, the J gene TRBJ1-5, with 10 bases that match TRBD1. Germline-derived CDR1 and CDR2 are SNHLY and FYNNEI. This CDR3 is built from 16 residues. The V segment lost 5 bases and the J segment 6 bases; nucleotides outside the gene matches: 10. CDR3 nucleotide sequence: TGTGCCAGCAGTTCTATTCGAGGACAGGGGGGTCAGCCCCAGCATTTT. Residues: CASSSIRGQGGQPQHF.

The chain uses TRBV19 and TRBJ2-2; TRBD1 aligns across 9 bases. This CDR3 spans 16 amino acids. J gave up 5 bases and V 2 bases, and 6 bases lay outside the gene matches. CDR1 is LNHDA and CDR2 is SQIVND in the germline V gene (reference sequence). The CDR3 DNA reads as TGTGCCAGTAGTATACGATCCGGGACAGGGACCGGGGAGCTGTTTTTT. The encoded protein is CASSIRSGTGTGELFF.

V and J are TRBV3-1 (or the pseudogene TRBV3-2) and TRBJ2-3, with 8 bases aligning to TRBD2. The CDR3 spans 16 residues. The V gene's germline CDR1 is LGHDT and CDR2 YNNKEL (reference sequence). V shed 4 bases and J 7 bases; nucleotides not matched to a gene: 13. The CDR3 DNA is TGTGCCAGCAGCCCCCGGAGGAGCGGGGGACGCCATACGCAGTATTTT. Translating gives CASSPRRSGGRHTQYF.

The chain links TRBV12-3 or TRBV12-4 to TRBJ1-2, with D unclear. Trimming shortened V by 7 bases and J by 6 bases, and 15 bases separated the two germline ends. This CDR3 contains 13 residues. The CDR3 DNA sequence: TGTGCCAGCACCGTCCTCCAGACTCATGGCTACACCTTC. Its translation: CASTVLQTHGYTF.

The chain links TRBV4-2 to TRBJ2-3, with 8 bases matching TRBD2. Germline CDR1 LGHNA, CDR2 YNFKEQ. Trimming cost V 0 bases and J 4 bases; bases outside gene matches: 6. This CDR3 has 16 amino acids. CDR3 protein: CASSQEGQRGSDTQYF. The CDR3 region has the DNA TGTGCCAGCAGCCAAGAAGGTCAGCGGGGGTCAGATACGCAGTATTTT.

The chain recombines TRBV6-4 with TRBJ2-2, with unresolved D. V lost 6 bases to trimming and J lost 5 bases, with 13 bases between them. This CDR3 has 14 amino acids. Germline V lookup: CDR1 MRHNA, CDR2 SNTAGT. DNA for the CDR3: TGTGCCAGCAGGAGGACGGGTGGAACCGGGGAGCTGTTTTTT. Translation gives CASRRTGGTGELFF.

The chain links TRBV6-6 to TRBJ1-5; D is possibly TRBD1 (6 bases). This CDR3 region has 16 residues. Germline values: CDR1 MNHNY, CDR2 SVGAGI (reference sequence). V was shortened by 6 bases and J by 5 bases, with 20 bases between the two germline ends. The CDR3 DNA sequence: TGTGCCAGCAGCCATAGTACAGGGAAGGGGGATCAGCCCCAGCATTTT. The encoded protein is CASSHSTGKGDQPQHF.

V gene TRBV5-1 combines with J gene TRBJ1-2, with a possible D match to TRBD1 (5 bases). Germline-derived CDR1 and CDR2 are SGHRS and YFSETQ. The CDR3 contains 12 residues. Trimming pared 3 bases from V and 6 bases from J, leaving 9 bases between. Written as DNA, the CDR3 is TGCGCCAGCAGCTCCGGGGGACATGGCTACACCTTC. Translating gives CASSSGGHGYTF.